This T cell receptor beta chain comes out of a study of T-cell memory formation after mild COVID-19. Study-level findings and limits: Clones that got smaller from day 15 to 85 had even CD4/CD8, while clones growing later tipped toward CD4+.

This clonotype has just a few counts. Antigen unknown. Each CDR3 protein gets one entry after TCRdb re-called the 5' RACE reads with MiXCR. The data show approximately 150,000 distinct CDR3 sequences, 14% seen once. Specimen: PBMCs or a T cell subset sorted from them (not recorded which). The TCR comes from an adult woman who had mild COVID-19 (a few samples of this study predate the infection). Cell type and time point are not known.

CDR3 nucleotide sequence: TGTGCCAGCAGCAAAGTCCGGGGGGCTTACAATGAGCAGTTCTTC. Encoded protein: CASSKVRGAYNEQFF. The chain links TRBV21-1 to TRBJ2-1; no check of the table's D call, TRBD1, against the DNA was made. TRBV21-1 corresponds to a pseudogene. The CDR3 sequence is 15 residues long.